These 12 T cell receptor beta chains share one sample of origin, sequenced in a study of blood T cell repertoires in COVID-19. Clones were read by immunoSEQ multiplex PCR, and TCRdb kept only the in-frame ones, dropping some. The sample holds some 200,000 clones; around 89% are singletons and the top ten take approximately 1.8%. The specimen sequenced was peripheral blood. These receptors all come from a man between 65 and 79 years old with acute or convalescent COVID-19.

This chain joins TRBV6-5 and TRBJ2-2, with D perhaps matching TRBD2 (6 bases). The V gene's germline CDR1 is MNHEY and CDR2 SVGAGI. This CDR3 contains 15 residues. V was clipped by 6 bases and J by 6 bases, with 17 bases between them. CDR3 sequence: CASSAIRGLAGELFF. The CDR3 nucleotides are TGTGCCAGCAGCGCAATCCGGGGGTTGGCCGGGGAGCTGTTTTTT.

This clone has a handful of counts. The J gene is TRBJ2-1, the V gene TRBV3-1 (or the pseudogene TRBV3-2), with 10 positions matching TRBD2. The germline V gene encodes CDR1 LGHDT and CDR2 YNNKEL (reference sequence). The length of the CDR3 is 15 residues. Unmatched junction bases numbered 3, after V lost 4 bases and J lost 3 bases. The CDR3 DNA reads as TGTGCCAGCAGCCGAGCTAGCGGGAGCTACAATGAGCAGTTCTTC. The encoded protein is CASSRASGSYNEQFF.

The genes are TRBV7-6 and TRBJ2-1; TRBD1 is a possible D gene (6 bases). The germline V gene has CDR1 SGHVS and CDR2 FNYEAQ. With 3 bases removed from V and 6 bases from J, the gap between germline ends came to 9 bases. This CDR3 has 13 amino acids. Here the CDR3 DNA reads TGTGCCAGCAGCTTGAACAGGGCCAATGAGCAGTTCTTC. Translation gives CASSLNRANEQFF. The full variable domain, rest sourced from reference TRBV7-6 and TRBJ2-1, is GAGVSQSPRYKVTKRGQDVALRCDPISGHVSLYWYRQALGQGPEFLTYFNYEAQQDKSGLPNDRFSAERPEGSISTLTIQRTEQRDSAMYRCASSLNRANEQFFGPGTRLTVL.

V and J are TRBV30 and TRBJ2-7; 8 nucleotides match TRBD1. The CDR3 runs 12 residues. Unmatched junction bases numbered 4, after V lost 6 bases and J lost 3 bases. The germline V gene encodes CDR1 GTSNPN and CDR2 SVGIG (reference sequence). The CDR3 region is CACDRGGYEQYF. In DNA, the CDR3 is TGTGCCTGCGACAGGGGCGGCTACGAGCAGTACTTC.

The CDR3 spells CSVESTSGSYEQYF. Written as DNA, the CDR3 is TGCAGCGTGGAATCGACTAGCGGCTCCTACGAGCAGTACTTC. The V and J genes are TRBV29-1 and TRBJ2-7; 9 bases are a match to TRBD2. The CDR3 consists of 14 residues. Trimming cost V 6 bases and J 0 bases; bases outside gene matches: 6. Germline CDR1 SQVTM, CDR2 ANQGSEA.

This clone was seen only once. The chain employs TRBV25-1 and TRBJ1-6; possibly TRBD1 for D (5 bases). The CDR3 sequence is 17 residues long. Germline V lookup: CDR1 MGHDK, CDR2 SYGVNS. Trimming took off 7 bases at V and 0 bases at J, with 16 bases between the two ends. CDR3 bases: TGTGCCAGCACCCCTTCAAGGGGACTCTCCTATAATTCACCCCTCCACTTT. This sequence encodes CASTPSRGLSYNSPLHF.

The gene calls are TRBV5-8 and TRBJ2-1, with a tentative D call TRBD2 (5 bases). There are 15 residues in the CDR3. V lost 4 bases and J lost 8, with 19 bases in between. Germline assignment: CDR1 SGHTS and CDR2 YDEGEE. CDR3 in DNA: TGTGCCAGCAGCCTACTAGTCAAGACATCTCATGAGCAGTTCTTC. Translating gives CASSLLVKTSHEQFF.

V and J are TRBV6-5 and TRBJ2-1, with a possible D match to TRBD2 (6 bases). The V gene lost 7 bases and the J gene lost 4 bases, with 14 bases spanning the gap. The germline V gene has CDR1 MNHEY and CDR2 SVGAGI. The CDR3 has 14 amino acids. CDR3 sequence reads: CASTSGGTYNEQFF. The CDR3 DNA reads TGTGCCAGCACGTCCGGGGGAACGTACAATGAGCAGTTCTTC.

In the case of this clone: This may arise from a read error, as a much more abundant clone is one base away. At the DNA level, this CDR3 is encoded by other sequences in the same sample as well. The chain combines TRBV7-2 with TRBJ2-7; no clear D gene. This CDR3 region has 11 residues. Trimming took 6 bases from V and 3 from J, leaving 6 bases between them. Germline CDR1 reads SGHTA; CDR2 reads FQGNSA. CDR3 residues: CASSSLYEQYF. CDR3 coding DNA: TGTGCCAGCAGTTCCCTCTACGAGCAGTACTTC. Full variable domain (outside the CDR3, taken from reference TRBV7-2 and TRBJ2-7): GAGVSQSPSNKVTEKGKDVELRCDPISGHTALYWYRQSLGQGLEFLIYFQGNSAPDKSGLPSDRFSAERTGGSVSTLTIQRTQQEDSAVYLCASSSLYEQYFGPGTRLTVT.

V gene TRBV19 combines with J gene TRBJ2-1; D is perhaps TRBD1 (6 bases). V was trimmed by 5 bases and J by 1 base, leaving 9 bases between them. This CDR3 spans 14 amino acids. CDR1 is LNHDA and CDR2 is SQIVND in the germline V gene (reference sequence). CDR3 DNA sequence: TGTGCCAGTAGTCAGGGGAAATCCTACAATGAGCAGTTCTTC. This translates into CASSQGKSYNEQFF.

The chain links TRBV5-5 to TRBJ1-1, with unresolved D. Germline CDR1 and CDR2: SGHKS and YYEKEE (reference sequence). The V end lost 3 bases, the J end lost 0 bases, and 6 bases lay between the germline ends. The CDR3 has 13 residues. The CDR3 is CASSSVVNTEAFF. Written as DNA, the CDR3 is TGTGCCAGCAGCTCGGTAGTGAACACTGAAGCTTTCTTT. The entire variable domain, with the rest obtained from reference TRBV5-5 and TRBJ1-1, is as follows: DAGVTQSPTHLIKTRGQQVTLRCSPISGHKSVSWYQQVLGQGPQFIFQYYEKEERGRGNFPDRFSARQFPNYSSELNVNALLLGDSALYLCASSSVVNTEAFFGQGTRLTVV.

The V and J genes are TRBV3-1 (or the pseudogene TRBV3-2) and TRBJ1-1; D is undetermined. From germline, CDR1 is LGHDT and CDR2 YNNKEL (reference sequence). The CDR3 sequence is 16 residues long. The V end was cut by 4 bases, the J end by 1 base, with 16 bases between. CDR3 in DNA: TGTGCCAGCAGCCTTAGCACGGGGAGTCAGAACACTGAAGCTTTCTTT. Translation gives CASSLSTGSQNTEAFF.